This T cell receptor beta chain was captured in a study of neurological immune-mediated disorders (dated by TCRdb to 2018 to 2020). About the study as a whole: Among the roughly 34 multiple sclerosis patients, relapsing-remitting MS was present in some 31 and secondary progressive MS was present in 3. Using UMI-based sequencing, the study compared peripheral blood TCR-beta repertoires from patients with HTLV-I-associated myelopathy (HAM/TSP), patients with multiple sclerosis, and healthy controls. The cohort was made up of 60 to 75 subjects, consisting of some 14 HAM/TSP patients, roughly 35 multiple sclerosis patients and approximately 20 healthy controls. Alongside PBMC samples, the set of about 97 TCR-beta libraries contained longitudinal samples, technical triplicates, and paired CD4+ and CD8+ T-cell subsets that had been sorted. The paper's findings and limits, for the study overall: The MS cluster was not associated with any clinical or MRI features, and the authors stated that larger cohorts are needed. TCR clonal expansion was highest in HAM/TSP patients and lowest in MS patients, with MS patients falling below even healthy controls. Expanded clones from different subjects shared no identical CDR3 amino acid sequences, which suggests that TCR-beta repertoires were private in all groups. In phylogenetic analysis, the repertoires of 18 of 34 MS patients grouped into a cluster of related CDR3 sequences, which suggests a possible signature at the repertoire level.

V drops 5 bases and J drops 8 bases, leaving 13 bases in between. From the cysteine up to the phenylalanine, the CDR3 has a length of 12 residues. The retained sequence is limited to the CDR3, 36 bases, with the frame set at the first base. Reading the germline V gene gives CDR1 SGHRS and CDR2 YFSETQ. cDNA was synthesized by template-switch 5'RACE using a primer carrying a 10-nucleotide random unique molecular identifier by which each TCR transcript was tagged. Over 200 million TCR-beta sequences, covering 15-18 subjects, were produced in each sequencing run. Total RNA was extracted with the RNeasy kit. The KAPA Real-time Library Amplification kit was used to amplify TCR-beta VDJ regions with primers targeting the TCR constant region and the 5'RACE anchor. A first PCR added sample indexes and Illumina adaptors, after which a second PCR increased the library yield. After purification with Ampure beads, the TCR product of roughly 650 bp was size-selected on a 2% E-gel SizeSelection system. Library quality was checked on a Bioanalyzer, concentration was measured with Qubit, and libraries were quantified with the Kapa Library Quantification kit before pooling. Libraries were sequenced paired-end 2 x 150 bp on an Illumina HiSeq 2500. To increase sequence diversity, roughly 24-30% phiX was spiked into each library pool. As for how the authors treated the data: The UMI-based MiGEC pipeline processed quality-filtered reads and removed over 85% of raw TCR sequences during error correction. VDJ genes were aligned to IMGT germline references, and each clonotype was defined by a unique CDR3 amino acid sequence together with V-J genes. Clonal expansion, Shannon diversity, and CDR3 relatedness (CalcPairwiseDistances, ClusterSamples) were evaluated with VDJtools, and phylogenetic trees were built with CLCbio workbench. A clone was classed as expanded if it had 8 or more unique UMIs, a cutoff based on coefficient-of-variation modelling across technical triplicates. TCRdb ran its own pipeline on the public reads, namely fastp trimming at Q25 and MiXCR clone calling, and kept in-frame beta chains. CDR3 protein sequences are deduplicated, and each keeps its most common genes and DNA. TCRdb assigned the V and J calls; the authors' analysis was not used. This sample holds over 35,000 distinct CDR3 sequences; 2% to 2.5% were observed only once. The ten largest make up about 2.4% of the sample.

This clonotype was counted at least ten times. Its antigen is currently not known. Base quality data are lacking; no much larger clone is found one base away. For unsorted PBMC libraries, 2 million PBMCs were used after storage in RNAlater at -80 degrees C until RNA extraction. Multiple sclerosis patients were enrolled in a US clinical protocol evaluating disease progression by magnetic resonance imaging. Peripheral blood was subjected to Ficoll-Hypaque density gradient centrifugation to isolate PBMCs, which were then cryopreserved in liquid nitrogen. The chain couples TRBV5-1 to TRBJ1-2, with a tentative D gene TRBD1 over 6 matching bases. The sequenced sample was PBMCs. This sequence originates from a man over 45 with multiple sclerosis. The CDR3 amino acid sequence is: CASSLTGRGYTF. The DNA is as follows: TGCGCCAGCAGTCTAACAGGGAGAGGCTACACCTTC.